The text below deals with one T cell receptor beta chain. Its antigen is as yet unknown. The data derive from a study of siplizumab effects on memory and regulatory T cells. General observations from the study: Assignment of a naive or memory phenotype failed for roughly 75-95% of the proliferating CD4+ or CD8+ clones. Controls had around 28% Treg-derived mappable alloreactive CD4+ clones on average, versus approximately 70% with siplizumab. Alloreactive sequences whose origin lay in unstimulated CD4+ memory cells were significantly reduced by siplizumab.

The assay was immunoSEQ multiplex PCR, and TCRdb's table has in-frame clones only and misses some. This sample yields some 96,000 clones, of which around 90% are seen a single time; 0.15% belongs to the top ten. The CDR3 spans 15 residues. Trimming removed 2 bases at V and 4 bases at J, with 15 bases between. Germline-derived CDR1 and CDR2 are SGHAT and FQNNGV. V and J are TRBV11-2 and TRBJ2-7, with a tentative D call TRBD1 (6 bases). Sequencing used CD4+ T cells sorted from blood. The clonotype originates from a human donor in good health. The CDR3 sequence: CASSLLVQGRYEQYF. The CDR3 nucleotides read TGTGCCAGCAGCTTACTAGTACAGGGCAGGTACGAGCAGTACTTC.